This TCR beta chain was identified during a study of blood T cell repertoires in COVID-19. Sequencing was performed with immunoSEQ multiplex PCR; in TCRdb, only in-frame clones are kept and a portion is missing. The repertoire holds about 370,000 clones, with roughly nine tenths as singletons. Living in about two dozen US areas, the participants were between about 18 and 100 years of age. Source material: PBMCs or T cells enriched from blood (not recorded which). The source of this sequence is a man younger than 35 who had recovered from COVID-19.

This CDR3 is CATSPPAGTNSNQPQHF. Written as DNA, the CDR3 is TGTGCCACCAGCCCTCCCGCGGGCACAAATAGCAATCAGCCCCAGCATTTT. This rearrangement joins TRBV15 to TRBJ1-5, with D uncertain. Trimming removed 5 bases from V and 0 bases from J, with 17 bases in between. CDR1 is LNHNV, CDR2 YYDKDF, per germline (reference sequence). The CDR3 contains 17 residues.